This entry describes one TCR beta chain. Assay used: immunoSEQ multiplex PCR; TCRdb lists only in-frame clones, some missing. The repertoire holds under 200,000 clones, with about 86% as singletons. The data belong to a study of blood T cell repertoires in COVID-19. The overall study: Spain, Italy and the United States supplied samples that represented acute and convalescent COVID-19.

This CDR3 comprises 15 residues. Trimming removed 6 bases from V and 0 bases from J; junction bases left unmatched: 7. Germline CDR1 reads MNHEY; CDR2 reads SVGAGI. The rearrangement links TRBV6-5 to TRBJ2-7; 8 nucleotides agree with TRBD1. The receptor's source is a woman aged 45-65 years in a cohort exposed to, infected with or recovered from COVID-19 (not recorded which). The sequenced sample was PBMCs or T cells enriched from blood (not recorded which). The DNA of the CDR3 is TGTGCCAGCAGCCAACGGACAGGGAGCTCCTACGAGCAGTACTTC. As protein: CASSQRTGSSYEQYF.